Reported below is one T cell receptor beta chain. This clonotype was picked up many times. The clone's antigen remains unknown. Base qualities are not provided; no much larger clone lies one nucleotide away. cDNA synthesis used template-switch 5'RACE with a primer carrying a 10-nucleotide random unique molecular identifier tagging each TCR transcript. Over 190 million TCR-beta sequences, covering 15-18 subjects, were produced in each sequencing run. The RNeasy kit was used for extraction of total RNA. The KAPA Real-time Library Amplification kit was used to amplify TCR-beta VDJ regions with primers for the TCR constant region and the 5'RACE anchor. Sample indexes and Illumina adaptors were added in a first PCR, after which library yield was increased in a second PCR. After Ampure bead purification, the roughly 650 bp TCR product was size-selected on a 2% E-gel SizeSelection system. Before pooling, library quality was assessed on a Bioanalyzer, concentration was determined with Qubit, and library quantification was performed with the Kapa Library Quantification kit. Paired-end 2 x 150 bp sequencing of the libraries was performed on an Illumina HiSeq 2500. To increase sequence diversity, about 23-32% phiX was spiked into each library pool. The paper's data handling went like this. The UMI-based MiGEC pipeline processed quality-filtered reads and removed over 75% of raw TCR sequences during error correction. IMGT germline references were used for alignment of VDJ genes, and clonotypes were defined by a unique CDR3 amino acid sequence together with V-J genes. VDJtools evaluated clonal expansion, Shannon diversity and CDR3 relatedness (CalcPairwiseDistances, ClusterSamples); CLCbio workbench built phylogenetic trees. Using coefficient-of-variation modelling across technical triplicates, the study counted a clone as expanded if it had at least 8 unique UMIs. TCRdb reanalyzed the raw reads on its own, using fastp at Q25 for trimming and MiXCR for clone calling, and kept in-frame beta chains. Rows matching on CDR3 protein sequence are summarized as one entry with the most common DNA and genes. In this record, the V and J calls reflect TCRdb's handling and not the investigators' own analysis. This sample lists about 71,000 distinct CDR3 sequences; roughly an eighth were detected once. In total, the top ten clones hold 4.6% of the sample.

This sample stems from a study of neurological immune-mediated disorders (dated by TCRdb to between 2018 and 2021). Regarding the study in general: Using UMI-based sequencing, the study compared peripheral blood TCR-beta repertoires from patients with HTLV-I-associated myelopathy (HAM/TSP), patients with multiple sclerosis, and healthy controls. The roughly 110 TCR-beta libraries covered PBMC samples along with longitudinal samples, technical triplicates, and paired sorted CD4+ and CD8+ T-cell subsets. Each longitudinal HAM/TSP and healthy donor was sampled at 3 time-points spaced at 3-40 month intervals. Of the 68 subjects in the cohort, around 15 were HAM/TSP patients, around 34 were multiple sclerosis patients, and about 20 were healthy controls. The paper as a whole reports these results and caveats: TCR clonal expansion was highest in HAM/TSP patients and lowest in MS patients, with MS patients falling below even healthy controls. Expanded clones from different subjects shared no identical CDR3 amino acid sequences, which suggests that TCR-beta repertoires were private in all groups.

Between the V and J ends, shortened by 4 bases and 2 bases respectively, the junction contains 10 bases. From the cysteine through the phenylalanine, the CDR3 covers 14 amino acids. Of all the DNA, just the CDR3 is kept, 42 bases in frame from base 1. The time point label of this sample denotes: longitudinal time-point 1 (baseline). For the unsorted PBMC libraries, 2 million PBMCs were stored in RNAlater at -80 degrees C until RNA extraction and were used to generate the libraries. Peripheral blood underwent Ficoll-Hypaque density gradient centrifugation to isolate PBMCs, which were then cryopreserved in liquid nitrogen.

Recombination connected TRBV12-3 or TRBV12-4 to TRBJ2-3, with an unclear D gene assignment. The TCR sequence derives from a female donor with HTLV-1-associated myelopathy (HAM/TSP). The sequenced sample was PBMCs. The DNA reads TGTGCCAGCAGTTCGGGCTCATACACAGATACGCAGTATTTT. This encodes CASSSGSYTDTQYF.